These 29 T cell receptor beta chains came from one sample sequenced in a study of blood T cell repertoires in COVID-19. TCRdb's copy holds only in-frame clones and misses some; the assay was immunoSEQ multiplex PCR. The table records roughly 330,000 clones, about 86% of them present only once. Specimen: peripheral blood. These receptors came from a woman between 45 and 60 years old with acute or convalescent COVID-19.

The V and J genes are TRBV5-1 and TRBJ1-1; no clear D gene. The CDR3 has 13 amino acids. CDR1 is SGHRS and CDR2 is YFSETQ in the germline V gene. Trimming stripped 2 bases from V and 3 bases from J, with 8 bases between. As DNA, the CDR3 is TGCGCCAGCAGCTTAGAGGTTGACACTGAAGCTTTCTTT. This codes for CASSLEVDTEAFF.

The J gene is TRBJ2-2, the V gene TRBV11-2; 10 nucleotides line up with TRBD2. V lost 1 base and J lost 2; bases outside the gene matches: 4. The CDR3 spans 17 residues. CDR1 and CDR2 (germline): SGHAT, FQNNGV. CDR3 loop: CASSLGGLAANTGELFF. CDR3 DNA sequence: TGTGCCAGCAGCTTAGGCGGACTAGCGGCCAACACCGGGGAGCTGTTTTTT.

The rearrangement uses TRBV4-2 and TRBJ2-7; the D is unclear. Trimming took 4 bases from V and 3 from J, leaving 19 bases between them. The germline CDR1 and CDR2 sequences are LGHNA and YNFKEQ. This CDR3 spans 16 amino acids. CDR3 in DNA: TGTGCCAGCAGCCCAATAAAAACGACTGTCAGCTACGAGCAGTACTTC. This gives the protein CASSPIKTTVSYEQYF.

The chain recombines TRBV6-5 with TRBJ1-5; D unresolved. The CDR3 length is 15 residues. Germline V gene lookup returns CDR1 MNHEY and CDR2 SVGAGI. Trimming took off 7 bases at V and 2 bases at J, with 15 bases between the two ends. This chain's CDR3 is CASTVRGEGNQPQHF. The CDR3 nucleotides read TGTGCCAGCACTGTCCGGGGTGAGGGCAATCAGCCCCAGCATTTT.

Concerning this clone itself: Other DNA sequences in the sample encode the same CDR3. The chain combines TRBV18 with TRBJ1-5, with a tentative D call TRBD1 (6 bases). The CDR3 consists of 15 residues. The ends were cut back, 2 bases at V and 1 base at J, with 9 bases in the middle. CDR1 and CDR2 (germline): KGHSH, LQKENI. In nucleotides, the CDR3 is TGTGCCAGCTCACCAAGCAGGGGCAGCAATCAGCCCCAGCATTTT. It is translated as CASSPSRGSNQPQHF. Using reference TRBV18 and TRBJ1-5 for the parts outside the CDR3, the full variable domain is NAGVMQNPRHLVRRRGQEARLRCSPMKGHSHVYWYRQLPEEGLKFMVYLQKENIIDESGMPKERFSAEFPKEGPSILRIQQVVRGDSAAYFCASSPSRGSNQPQHFGDGTRLSIL.

As for this clone: Other DNA sequences of this sample code for an identical CDR3. This chain links TRBV5-1 with TRBJ2-1, with D unclear. The V gene lost 2 bases and the J gene lost 1 base, with 7 bases spanning the gap. In germline, CDR1 is SGHRS, CDR2 YFSETQ. The CDR3 is 14 amino acids. CDR3 coding DNA: TGCGCCAGCAGCTTAGACGGGTCCTACAATGAGCAGTTCTTC. Protein sequence: CASSLDGSYNEQFF.

V and J are TRBV6-2 or TRBV6-3 and TRBJ2-7; D is possibly TRBD1 (6 bases). The CDR3 contains 13 residues. The V end lost 4 bases, the J end lost 3 bases, and 10 bases lay between the germline ends. The germline V gene encodes CDR1 MNHEY and CDR2 SVGEGT. This chain's CDR3 is CASSFGTLYEQYF. CDR3 sequence (DNA): TGTGCCAGCAGTTTCGGGACACTCTACGAGCAGTACTTC.

The chain is built from TRBV20-1 and TRBJ2-3; 8 bases fit TRBD2. The junction had 10 bases not matched to a gene; V was cut back by 6 bases and J by 5 bases. Germline V CDR1 and CDR2: DFQATT, SNEGSKA (reference sequence). This CDR3 comprises 14 residues. CDR3 protein: CSASPVLAGDTQYF. In nucleotides, the CDR3 is TGCAGTGCGAGTCCCGTCCTAGCGGGAGATACGCAGTATTTT.

V is TRBV30 and J is TRBJ1-5, with 7 bases identical to TRBD1. V dropped 5 bases and J dropped 7; count of bases not matched to a gene: 8. The V gene's germline CDR1 is GTSNPN and CDR2 SVGIG (reference sequence). CDR3 length equals 13 residues. The CDR3 sequence: CAWESGGGQPQHF. DNA for the CDR3: TGTGCCTGGGAATCAGGGGGAGGACAGCCCCAGCATTTT. The entire variable domain, with the rest obtained from reference TRBV30 and TRBJ1-5, is as follows: SQTIHQWPATLVQPVGSPLSLECTVEGTSNPNLYWYRQAAGRGLQLLFYSVGIGQISSEVPQNLSASRPQDRQFILSSKKLLLSDSGFYLCAWESGGGQPQHFGDGTRLSIL.

The CDR3 loop reads CASSRLANTEAFF. The DNA of the CDR3 is TGTGCCAGCAGCAGGCTAGCTAACACTGAAGCTTTCTTT. The chain recombines TRBV11-3 with TRBJ1-1; the D is unclear. V lost 5 bases, J lost 2 bases, and 9 bases lay in between. The CDR3 totals 13 residues. Germline V CDR1 and CDR2: SGHNT, YENEEA.

The V call is TRBV2, the J call TRBJ1-4; tentatively, D is TRBD1 (5 bases). The V end lost 6 bases, the J end lost 8 bases, and 19 bases lay between the germline ends. This CDR3 contains 15 residues. The germline V gene encodes CDR1 SNHLY and CDR2 FYNNEI. CDR3 nucleotides: TGTGCCAGCAGCGCCCTAGGGGACTTAGGGGAAAAACTGTTTTTT. It yields the protein CASSALGDLGEKLFF.

V usage is TRBV12-5 and J usage is TRBJ2-5, with 10 bases aligning to TRBD2. This CDR3 has 14 residues. Germline CDR1 is LGHNT and CDR2 is FRNRAP. J was trimmed by 5 bases and V by 6 bases; bases with no gene match: 6. The CDR3 DNA reads TGTGCTAGTGGCCCCGGGACTAGCGCGGAGACCCAGTACTTC. Translating gives CASGPGTSAETQYF. The variable domain in full, with the rest retrieved from reference TRBV12-5 and TRBJ2-5, is DARVTQTPRHKVTEMGQEVTMRCQPILGHNTVFWYRQTMMQGLELLAYFRNRAPLDDSGMPKDRFSAEMPDATLATLKIQPSEPRDSAVYFCASGPGTSAETQYFGPGTRLLVL.

The chain uses TRBV28 and TRBJ2-3; 7 bases agree with TRBD1. V lost 3 bases to trimming and J lost 8 bases; unmatched junction nucleotides: 20. CDR3 size: 18 residues. CDR1 MDHEN and CDR2 SYDVKM come from the germline V gene. As DNA, the CDR3 is TGTGCCAGCAGTTTTTACGGCAGGGGACAGACCGGGACGGGTACGCAGTATTTT. It specifies CASSFYGRGQTGTGTQYF.

CDR3 in DNA: TGTGCCAGCAGCGATCGACTAGCGGGGGACACCGGGGAGCTGTTTTTT. Its translation is CASSDRLAGDTGELFF. The rearrangement uses TRBV7-6 and TRBJ2-2; 12 bases are a match to TRBD2. The trim removed 5 bases at V and 3 bases at J, leaving 4 bases unmatched. The CDR3 length is 16 residues. Germline V gene sequence: CDR1 SGHVS, CDR2 FNYEAQ.

V gene TRBV7-9 combines with J gene TRBJ1-1, with a tentative D call TRBD1 (6 bases). The V gene's germline CDR1 is SEHNR and CDR2 FQNEAQ (reference sequence). V lost 0 bases and J 6 bases, leaving 20 bases between the germline ends. This CDR3 spans 17 amino acids. For the CDR3, the DNA is TGTGCCAGCAGCTTAGCGCTTCGTTTGGACAGAGACGCTGAAGCTTTCTTT. It translates to CASSLALRLDRDAEAFF.

The chain is built from TRBV5-1 and TRBJ1-2; 9 nucleotides agree with TRBD1. The germline V gene encodes CDR1 SGHRS and CDR2 YFSETQ. The trim removed 0 bases at V and 8 bases at J, leaving 5 bases unmatched. There are 14 residues in the CDR3. The DNA for the CDR3 is TGCGCCAGCAGCTTGGTACAGGGGGCAATCGGCTACACCTTC. Protein sequence: CASSLVQGAIGYTF.

This sequence joins TRBV11-2 and TRBJ1-3; D may be TRBD1 (5 bases). Germline CDR1 and CDR2: SGHAT and FQNNGV. With 0 bases removed from V and 4 bases from J, the gap between germline ends came to 7 bases. CDR3 length equals 14 residues. In DNA form, the CDR3 reads TGTGCCAGCAGCTTAGAAGGACACGGAAACACCATATATTTT. Translation: CASSLEGHGNTIYF.

V and J are TRBV14 and TRBJ2-7, with no clear D. There are 14 residues in the CDR3. CDR1 is SGHDN, CDR2 FVKESK, per germline. Trimming removed 2 bases at V and 0 bases at J, with 8 bases between. CDR3 in DNA: TGTGCCAGCAGCCAAATTGAGCGCTCCTACGAGCAGTACTTC. Translation gives CASSQIERSYEQYF.

V gene TRBV6-2 or TRBV6-3 combines with J gene TRBJ2-1, with D possibly TRBD2 on 5 matching bases. CDR1 and CDR2 (germline): MNHEY, SVGEGT. V was shortened by 1 base and J by 5 bases, with 12 bases between the two germline ends. This CDR3 has 15 amino acids. The CDR3 reads CASSYYQLGNNEQFF. DNA of the CDR3: TGTGCCAGCAGTTACTACCAACTAGGGAACAATGAGCAGTTCTTC.

The chain couples TRBV4-1 to TRBJ2-1; 10 nucleotides align to TRBD1. The V segment lost 3 bases and the J segment 15 bases; nucleotides outside the gene matches: 5. Germline V gene sequence: CDR1 MGHRA, CDR2 YSYEKL. The CDR3 is made up of 12 amino acids. CDR3 sequence: CASSQGTGVWFF. CDR3 nucleotides: TGCGCCAGCAGCCAGGGGACAGGGGTCTGGTTCTTC.

The chain links TRBV19 to TRBJ1-2; D call uncertain. Germline CDR1 LNHDA, CDR2 SQIVND (reference sequence). This CDR3 comprises 12 residues. V lost 8 bases, J lost 3 bases, and 10 bases lay in between. In DNA form, the CDR3 reads TGTGCCAGTTCAAAGGCGGACTATGGCTACACCTTC. It encodes CASSKADYGYTF.

The chain combines TRBV19 with TRBJ1-2, with 8 bases fitting TRBD1. There are 14 residues in the CDR3. CDR1 is LNHDA and CDR2 is SQIVND in the germline V gene (reference sequence). With 0 bases clipped from V and 8 bases from J, the junction kept 5 bases outside the gene matches. The CDR3 nucleotides are TGTGCCAGTAGTATAGACCGACAGGGGAGCGGCTACACCTTC. This sequence encodes CASSIDRQGSGYTF.

The CDR3: CASSRTGSGPQYF. CDR3 sequence (DNA): TGCGCCAGCAGCCGGACAGGTTCTGGACCGCAGTATTTT. The chain combines TRBV5-1 with TRBJ2-3; TRBD1 matches at 7 bases. CDR1 is SGHRS and CDR2 is YFSETQ in the germline V gene. The CDR3 length is 13 residues. V was clipped by 4 bases and J by 10 bases; unmatched bases: 9.

The V call is TRBV2, the J call TRBJ1-3, with a tentative D call TRBD1 (6 bases). The V and J ends lost 2 bases and 4 bases respectively, with 9 bases between them. This CDR3 contains 14 residues. From germline, CDR1 is SNHLY and CDR2 FYNNEI. The CDR3 DNA follows: TGTGCCAGCAGTGAAAGGACAGAAGGAAACACCATATATTTT. This translates into CASSERTEGNTIYF.

The chain recombines TRBV7-9 with TRBJ2-1; 7 positions match TRBD1. Germline-derived CDR1 and CDR2 are SEHNR and FQNEAQ (reference sequence). The CDR3 consists of 19 residues. The ends lost 6 bases at V and 4 bases at J; junction bases unmatched: 21. The CDR3 coding sequence is TGTGCCAGCAGTAAGACAGGGTTCAGTTTGGGGGACGCTTACAATGAGCAGTTCTTC. Translating gives CASSKTGFSLGDAYNEQFF.

The chain carries TRBV6-5 and TRBJ1-1; D not resolved. The V gene lost 7 bases and the J gene lost 1 base, with 10 bases spanning the gap. Looked up from germline, CDR1 is MNHEY and CDR2 is SVGAGI. The CDR3 covers 13 residues. The CDR3 is CASTPAGNTEAFF. CDR3 sequence (DNA): TGTGCCAGCACCCCAGCGGGGAACACTGAAGCTTTCTTT.

J is TRBJ2-7 and V is TRBV30, with D unresolved. CDR1 is GTSNPN and CDR2 is SVGIG in the germline V gene (reference sequence). V was pared by 0 bases and J by 1 base, with 4 bases between. This CDR3 has 12 residues. Here the CDR3 reads CAWSVTSYEQYF. CDR3 coding DNA: TGTGCCTGGAGTGTAACATCCTACGAGCAGTACTTC.

A remark on this clone: This sequence may be a read error, since a much larger clone differs from it by one base. Other DNA sequences of this sample code for an identical CDR3. CDR3 loop: CASSTPRDYNEQFF. In DNA form, the CDR3 reads TGTGCCAGTAGTACCCCCAGGGACTACAATGAGCAGTTCTTC. The chain uses TRBV19 and TRBJ2-1; D might be TRBD1 (5 bases). CDR1 and CDR2 from the germline V gene are LNHDA and SQIVND (reference sequence). This CDR3 comprises 14 residues. The V gene lost 4 bases and the J gene lost 3 bases, with 10 bases spanning the gap.

The chain is built from TRBV19 and TRBJ2-1, with 8 bases identical to TRBD2. CDR1 and CDR2 from the germline V gene are LNHDA and SQIVND (reference sequence). The CDR3 extends over 16 amino acids. The ends lost 7 bases at V and 8 bases at J; junction bases unmatched: 16. The DNA for the CDR3 is TGTGCCAGTACAGTGGGGACTAGTGGGTACTTAGATGAGCAGTTCTTC. Translation: CASTVGTSGYLDEQFF.